This passage covers 14 T cell receptor beta chains from one sample sequenced in a study of response to subunit inactivated influenza vaccine (dated by TCRdb to the late 2010s). Preparation of the library involved RT-PCR. The listed sequencing device is Illumina HiSeq 2500. TCRdb trimmed the raw reads at Q25, called clones with MiXCR and kept productive beta chains. Records with the same CDR3 protein are collapsed into one entry carrying the most frequent genes and DNA. The sample has about 650,000 distinct CDR3 sequences on record, 11% to 15% of them singletons. The ten largest clonotypes hold roughly 7.2% of the sample. The sample was PBMCs from blood, taken less than 15 days before vaccination. The receptor set was obtained from a man aged 50 to 60 who received an inactivated influenza vaccine. Donor details come from another sample of the same person, matched by shared clones.

This clonotype was seen only a few times. The chain links TRBV7-2 to TRBJ2-7, with 8 bases matching TRBD1. The CDR3 loop spans 14 amino acids. The ends lost 4 bases at V and 3 bases at J; junction bases unmatched: 5. Per germline, CDR1 SGHTA and CDR2 FQGNSA. The CDR3 DNA reads as TGTGCCAGCAGCTCCAGGGGGCCCTACTACGAGCAGTACTTC. It specifies CASSSRGPYYEQYF.

This clonotype was detected a few times. V usage is TRBV6-1 and J usage is TRBJ2-1, with 8 bases identical to TRBD1. V shed 5 bases and J 6 bases; nucleotides not matched to a gene: 15. The CDR3 is 17 amino acids. Germline V gene sequence: CDR1 MNHNS, CDR2 SASEGT. The CDR3 reads CASSSKKPGQVRNEQFF. The CDR3 DNA reads TGTGCCAGCAGTAGTAAAAAGCCGGGACAGGTTCGCAATGAGCAGTTCTTC.

The chain links TRBV6-1 to TRBJ2-1; perhaps D is TRBD1 or TRBD2 (6 bases each). The CDR3 runs 16 residues. Trimming took off 2 bases at V and 0 bases at J, with 11 bases between the two ends. The germline CDR1 and CDR2 sequences are MNHNS and SASEGT. The CDR3 spells CASSETGGASYNEQFF. CDR3 nucleotides: TGTGCCAGCAGTGAAACCGGGGGCGCCTCCTACAATGAGCAGTTCTTC.

This clonotype was counted only a few times. The rearrangement joins TRBV5-1 to TRBJ2-5; 7 nucleotides line up with TRBD2. V was clipped by 0 bases and J by 5 bases; unmatched bases: 10. Germline-derived CDR1 and CDR2 are SGHRS and YFSETQ. CDR3 size: 16 residues. In DNA form, the CDR3 reads TGCGCCAGCAGCTTGGGCCCGGCCGGGGGGATCGAGACCCAGTACTTC. It specifies CASSLGPAGGIETQYF. The full variable domain, completed using reference TRBV5-1 and TRBJ2-5, is KAGVTQTPRYLIKTRGQQVTLSCSPISGHRSVSWYQQTPGQGLQFLFEYFSETQRNKGNFPGRFSGRQFSNSRSEMNVSTLELGDSALYLCASSLGPAGGIETQYFGPGTRLLVL.

At least ten counts were recorded for this clonotype. This CDR3 is CASSKWGLAGGPSSYNEQFF. In DNA, the CDR3 is TGTGCCAGCAGCAAATGGGGACTAGCGGGAGGGCCGAGCTCCTACAATGAGCAGTTCTTC. This chain connects TRBV21-1 to TRBJ2-1; TRBD2 is the table's D call and was not checked against the DNA. TRBV21-1 is a recognized pseudogene. This CDR3 spans 20 amino acids.

Ten or more counts support this clonotype. This chain joins TRBV6-5 and TRBJ1-5; D is unresolved. Germline values: CDR1 MNHEY, CDR2 SVGAGI. V shed 2 bases and J shed 2 bases, with 19 bases lying between them. The CDR3 contains 18 residues. CDR3 amino acids: CASSYMGPPLYGNQPQHF. Here the CDR3 DNA reads TGTGCCAGCAGTTACATGGGCCCCCCTTTGTACGGCAATCAGCCCCAGCATTTT.

This clonotype was picked up a small number of times. The chain joins TRBV6-2 or TRBV6-3 to TRBJ1-2; TRBD1 matches at 7 bases. The length of the CDR3 is 13 residues. The ends lost 4 bases at V and 3 bases at J; junction bases unmatched: 2. CDR1 is MNHEY and CDR2 is SVGEGT in the germline V gene. This CDR3 is CASSSGQDYGYTF. Here the CDR3 DNA reads TGTGCCAGCAGTTCAGGACAGGACTATGGCTACACCTTC.

About this clonotype itself: A junction end diverges from the germline sequence, so it may reflect a read error. The V and J genes are TRBV5-1 and TRBJ1-4; possibly TRBD1 for D (6 bases). The CDR3 consists of 16 residues. Germline CDR1 and CDR2: SGHRS and YFSETQ. DNA for the CDR3: TGCGCCAGCAGCGAGGGGACATCGCAAACTAGTGAAAAACTGTTTTTT. It translates to CASSEGTSQTSEKLFF.

The chain joins TRBV7-8 to TRBJ2-3; tentatively, D is TRBD2 (6 bases). The V gene's germline CDR1 is SGHVS and CDR2 FQNEAQ. Deletions cut 4 bases from V and 2 bases from J, with 16 bases between. This CDR3 comprises 16 residues. The chain's CDR3 is CASSSFFGGSTDTQYF. CDR3 nucleotides: TGTGCCAGCAGCTCCTTTTTTGGGGGGTCCACAGATACGCAGTATTTT.

V usage is TRBV5-1 and J usage is TRBJ1-2, with 9 bases identical to TRBD1. Looked up from germline, CDR1 is SGHRS and CDR2 is YFSETQ. The CDR3 totals 15 residues. J lost 3 bases, V lost 0 bases, and 3 bases had no gene match. CDR3 loop: CASSLGGTGYYGYTF. The CDR3 DNA reads as TGCGCCAGCAGCTTGGGAGGGACAGGGTACTATGGCTACACCTTC.

This clonotype was seen a handful of times. V usage is TRBV4-1 and J usage is TRBJ2-1; D perhaps matches TRBD2 (5 bases). The CDR3 totals 15 residues. V lost 3 bases and J lost 5, with 14 bases in between. Germline V CDR1 and CDR2: MGHRA, YSYEKL. As DNA, the CDR3 is TGCGCCAGCAGCCAGGGTACCGGACTCAACAATGAGCAGTTCTTC. Its translation: CASSQGTGLNNEQFF.

The V gene is TRBV9, the J gene TRBJ2-2; 8 bases agree with TRBD2. Germline V CDR1 and CDR2: SGDLS, YYNGEE. There are 14 residues in the CDR3. Trimming removed 4 bases from V and 5 bases from J; junction bases left unmatched: 4. The CDR3 here is CASSPRLATGELFF. The CDR3 coding sequence is TGTGCCAGCAGCCCGAGACTAGCGACCGGGGAGCTGTTTTTT.

This clonotype was observed at least ten times. The DNA of the CDR3 is TGTGCCACCAGTGATAAGGGGTCCCACGGATATCAGCCCCAGCATTTT. It specifies CATSDKGSHGYQPQHF. The chain has TRBV24-1 and TRBJ1-5; D might be TRBD1 (5 bases). With 3 bases removed from V and 5 bases from J, the gap between germline ends came to 16 bases. The CDR3 runs 16 residues. CDR1 KGHDR and CDR2 SFDVKD come from the germline V gene.

This clonotype has a count of ten or more. CDR3 nucleotide sequence: TGCAGTGCCGGACCCCTGGGACAGGGGATTAGAGATGAGCAGTTCTTC. The encoded protein is CSAGPLGQGIRDEQFF. The rearrangement links TRBV20-1 to TRBJ2-1; 10 nucleotides match TRBD1. The CDR3 runs to 16 residues. Germline V gene data show CDR1 as DFQATT and CDR2 as SNEGSKA (reference sequence). Germline trimming cut 6 bases from V and 8 bases from J; bases unmatched to any gene: 16.